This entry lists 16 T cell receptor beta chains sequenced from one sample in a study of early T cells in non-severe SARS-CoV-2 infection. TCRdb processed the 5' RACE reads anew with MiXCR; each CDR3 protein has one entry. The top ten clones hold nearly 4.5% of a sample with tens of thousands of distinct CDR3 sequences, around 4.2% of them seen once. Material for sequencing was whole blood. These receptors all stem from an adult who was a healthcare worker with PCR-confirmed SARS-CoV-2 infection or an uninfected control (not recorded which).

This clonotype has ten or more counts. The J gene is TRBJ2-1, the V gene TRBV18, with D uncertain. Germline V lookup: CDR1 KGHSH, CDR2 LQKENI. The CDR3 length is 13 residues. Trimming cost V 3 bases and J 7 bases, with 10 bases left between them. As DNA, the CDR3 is TGTGCCAGCTCACCCCGGCCCCATAATGAGCAGTTCTTC. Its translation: CASSPRPHNEQFF.

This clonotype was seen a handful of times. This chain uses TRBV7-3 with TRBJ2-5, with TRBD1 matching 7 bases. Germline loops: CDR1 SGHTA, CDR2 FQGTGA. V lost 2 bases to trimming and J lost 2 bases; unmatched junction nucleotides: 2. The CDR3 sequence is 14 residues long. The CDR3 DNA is TGTGCCAGCAGCTTAGGCAGGGGGCAAGAGACCCAGTACTTC. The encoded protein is CASSLGRGQETQYF.

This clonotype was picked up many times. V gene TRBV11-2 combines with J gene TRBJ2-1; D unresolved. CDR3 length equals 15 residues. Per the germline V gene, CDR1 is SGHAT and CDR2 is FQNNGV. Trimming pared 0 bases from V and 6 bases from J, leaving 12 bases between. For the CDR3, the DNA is TGTGCCAGCAGCTTAGAAGCTCATGGGTCCAATGAGCAGTTCTTC. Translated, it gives CASSLEAHGSNEQFF. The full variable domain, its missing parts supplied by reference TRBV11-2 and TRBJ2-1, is EAGVAQSPRYKIIEKRQSVAFWCNPISGHATLYWYQQILGQGPKLLIQFQNNGVVDDSQLPKDRFSAERLKGVDSTLKIQPAKLEDSAVYLCASSLEAHGSNEQFFGPGTRLTVL.

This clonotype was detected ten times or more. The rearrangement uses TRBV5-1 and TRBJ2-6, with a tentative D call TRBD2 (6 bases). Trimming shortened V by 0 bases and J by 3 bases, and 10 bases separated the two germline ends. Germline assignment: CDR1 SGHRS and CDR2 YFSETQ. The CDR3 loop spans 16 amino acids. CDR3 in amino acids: CASSLEGSGGANVLTF. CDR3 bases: TGCGCCAGCAGCTTGGAGGGTAGCGGTGGGGCCAACGTCCTGACTTTC.

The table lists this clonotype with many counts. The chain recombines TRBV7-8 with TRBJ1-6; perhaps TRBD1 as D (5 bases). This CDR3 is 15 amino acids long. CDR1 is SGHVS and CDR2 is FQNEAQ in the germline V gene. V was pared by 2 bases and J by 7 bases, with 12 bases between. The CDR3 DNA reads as TGTGCCAGCAGCTTACAGGGCGGTAGAAATTCACCCCTCCACTTT. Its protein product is CASSLQGGRNSPLHF.

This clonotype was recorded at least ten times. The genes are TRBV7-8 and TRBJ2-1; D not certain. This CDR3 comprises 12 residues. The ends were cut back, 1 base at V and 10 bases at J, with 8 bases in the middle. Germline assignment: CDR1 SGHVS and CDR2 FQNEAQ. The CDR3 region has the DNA TGTGCCAGCAGCTTAGTGGGCGGCGAGCAGTTCTTC. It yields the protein CASSLVGGEQFF.

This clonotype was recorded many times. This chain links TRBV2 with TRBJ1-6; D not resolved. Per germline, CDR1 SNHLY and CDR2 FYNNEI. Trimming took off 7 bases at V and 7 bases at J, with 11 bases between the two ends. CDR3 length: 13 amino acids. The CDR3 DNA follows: TGTGCCAGCAAATCCACAGAAAATTCACCCCTCCACTTT. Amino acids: CASKSTENSPLHF. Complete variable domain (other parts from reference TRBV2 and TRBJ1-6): EPEVTQTPSHQVTQMGQEVILRCVPISNHLYFYWYRQILGQKVEFLVSFYNNEISEKSEIFDDQFSVERPDGSNFTLKIRSTKLEDSAMYFCASKSTENSPLHFGNGTRLTVT.

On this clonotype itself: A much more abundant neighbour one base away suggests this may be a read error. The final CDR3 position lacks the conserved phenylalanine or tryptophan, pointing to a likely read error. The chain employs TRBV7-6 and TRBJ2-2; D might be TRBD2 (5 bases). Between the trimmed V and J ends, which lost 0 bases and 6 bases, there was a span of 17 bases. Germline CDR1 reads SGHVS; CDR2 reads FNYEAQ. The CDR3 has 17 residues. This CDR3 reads CASSLARENRNPGELFL. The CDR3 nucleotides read TGTGCCAGCAGCTTAGCCCGGGAAAATCGCAACCCCGGGGAGCTGTTTCTT.

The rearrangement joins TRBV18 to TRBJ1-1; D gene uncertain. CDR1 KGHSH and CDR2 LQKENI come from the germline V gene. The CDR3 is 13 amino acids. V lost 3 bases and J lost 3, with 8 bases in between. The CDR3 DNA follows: TGTGCCAGCTCACCTCCCGGGGACACTGAAGCTTTCTTT. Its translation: CASSPPGDTEAFF.

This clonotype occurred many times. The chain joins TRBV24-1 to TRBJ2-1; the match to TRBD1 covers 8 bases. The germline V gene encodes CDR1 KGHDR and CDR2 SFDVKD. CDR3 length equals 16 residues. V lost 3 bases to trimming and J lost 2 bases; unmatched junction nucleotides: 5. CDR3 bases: TGTGCCACCAGTGATGACAGGGGCGAAACCTACAATGAGCAGTTCTTC. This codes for CATSDDRGETYNEQFF.

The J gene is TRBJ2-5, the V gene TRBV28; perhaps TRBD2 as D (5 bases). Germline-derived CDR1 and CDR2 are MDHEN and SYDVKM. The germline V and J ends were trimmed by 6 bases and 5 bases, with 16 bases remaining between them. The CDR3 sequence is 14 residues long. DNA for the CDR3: TGTGCCAGCAGCCATCAGTCCGGGGTGGAGACCCAGTACTTC. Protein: CASSHQSGVETQYF.

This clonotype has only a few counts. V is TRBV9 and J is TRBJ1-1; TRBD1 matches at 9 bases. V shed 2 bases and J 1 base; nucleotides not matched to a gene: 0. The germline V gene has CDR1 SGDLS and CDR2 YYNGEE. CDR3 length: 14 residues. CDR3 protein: CASSVTGGNTEAFF. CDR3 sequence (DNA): TGTGCCAGCAGCGTGACAGGGGGGAACACTGAAGCTTTCTTT.

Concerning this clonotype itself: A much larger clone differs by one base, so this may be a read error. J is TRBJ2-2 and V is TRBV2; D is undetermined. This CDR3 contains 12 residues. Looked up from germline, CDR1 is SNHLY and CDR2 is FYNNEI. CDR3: CVSRVSTGELFF. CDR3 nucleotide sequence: TGTGTCAGCAGAGTGAGCACCGGGGAGCTGTTTTTT.

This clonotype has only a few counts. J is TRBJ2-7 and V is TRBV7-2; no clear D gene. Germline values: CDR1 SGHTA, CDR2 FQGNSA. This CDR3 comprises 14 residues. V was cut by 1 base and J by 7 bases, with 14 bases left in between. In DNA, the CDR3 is TGTGCCAGCAGCTTAGTCCAGGACCCTCCAGAGCAGTACTTC. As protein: CASSLVQDPPEQYF.

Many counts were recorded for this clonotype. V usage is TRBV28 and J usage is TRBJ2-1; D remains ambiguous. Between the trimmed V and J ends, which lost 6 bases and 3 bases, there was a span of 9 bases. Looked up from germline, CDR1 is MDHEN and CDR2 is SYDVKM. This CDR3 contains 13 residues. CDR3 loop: CASRTQNYNEQFF. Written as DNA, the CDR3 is TGTGCCAGCAGGACCCAAAACTACAATGAGCAGTTCTTC.

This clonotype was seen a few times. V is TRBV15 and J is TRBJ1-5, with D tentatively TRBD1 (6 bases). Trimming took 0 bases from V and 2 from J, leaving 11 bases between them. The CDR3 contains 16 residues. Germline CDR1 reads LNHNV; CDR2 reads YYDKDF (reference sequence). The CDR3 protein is CATSRDRTEGNQPQHF. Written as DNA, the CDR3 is TGTGCCACCAGCAGAGATCGGACAGAAGGCAATCAGCCCCAGCATTTT.